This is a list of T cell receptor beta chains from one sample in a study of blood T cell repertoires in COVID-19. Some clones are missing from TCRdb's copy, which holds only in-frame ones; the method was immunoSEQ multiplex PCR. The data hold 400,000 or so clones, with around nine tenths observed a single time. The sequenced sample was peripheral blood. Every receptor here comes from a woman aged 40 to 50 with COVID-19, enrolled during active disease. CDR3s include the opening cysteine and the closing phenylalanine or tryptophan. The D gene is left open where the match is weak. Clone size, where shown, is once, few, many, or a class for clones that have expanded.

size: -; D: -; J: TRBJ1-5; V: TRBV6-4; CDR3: CASSASLNQPQHF; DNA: TGTGCCAGCAGTGCCTCACTAAATCAGCCCCAGCATTTT
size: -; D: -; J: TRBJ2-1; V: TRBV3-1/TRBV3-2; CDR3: CASSQLRTEQFF; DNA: TGTGCCAGCAGCCAATTGCGAACTGAGCAGTTCTTC
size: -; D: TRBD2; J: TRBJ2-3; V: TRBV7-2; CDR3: CASSLGLAGALSSTQYF; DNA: TGTGCCAGCAGCCTAGGACTAGCGGGGGCCCTCTCCAGTACGCAGTATTTT
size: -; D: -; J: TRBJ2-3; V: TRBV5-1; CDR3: CASRQETSDTQYF; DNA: TGCGCCAGCAGACAGGAAACGTCCGATACGCAGTATTTT
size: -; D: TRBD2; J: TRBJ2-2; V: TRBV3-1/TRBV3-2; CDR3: CASSHGGANTGELFF; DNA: TGTGCCAGCAGCCACGGGGGGGCGAACACCGGGGAGCTGTTTTTT
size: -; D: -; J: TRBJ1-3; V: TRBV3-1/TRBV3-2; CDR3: CASSHSQGSSGNTIYF; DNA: TGTGCCAGCAGCCATAGCCAGGGGAGCTCTGGAAACACCATATATTTT
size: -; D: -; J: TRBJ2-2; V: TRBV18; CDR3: CASSRRTGMNTGELFF; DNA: TGTGCCAGCTCACGACGAACGGGGATGAACACCGGGGAGCTGTTTTTT
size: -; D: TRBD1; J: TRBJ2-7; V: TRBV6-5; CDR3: CASSQKDRGLEQYF; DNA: TGTGCCAGCAGCCAAAAAGACAGGGGGCTTGAGCAGTACTTC
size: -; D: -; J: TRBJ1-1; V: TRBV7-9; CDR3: CASSPAPTVNTEAFF; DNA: TGTGCCAGCAGCCCCGCCCCGACAGTGAACACTGAAGCTTTCTTT
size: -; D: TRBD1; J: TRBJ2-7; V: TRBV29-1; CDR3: CSVAGTGDIEQYF; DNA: TGCAGCGTCGCCGGGACAGGGGATATCGAGCAGTACTTC
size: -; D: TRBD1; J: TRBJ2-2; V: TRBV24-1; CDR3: CATSDPRQGSTGELFF; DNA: TGTGCCACCAGTGATCCTAGACAGGGGAGTACCGGGGAGCTGTTTTTT
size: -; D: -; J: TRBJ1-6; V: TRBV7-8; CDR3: CASSLAHRESSYNSPLHF; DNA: TGTGCCAGCAGCTTAGCGCACAGGGAGAGCTCCTATAATTCACCCCTCCACTTT
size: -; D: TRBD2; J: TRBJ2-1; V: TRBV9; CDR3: CASSVKAGGQGEQFF; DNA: TGTGCCAGCAGCGTCAAAGCGGGGGGGCAGGGTGAGCAGTTCTTC
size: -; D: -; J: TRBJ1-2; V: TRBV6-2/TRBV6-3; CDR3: CASSQGFYGYTF; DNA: TGTGCCAGCAGTCAGGGATTCTATGGCTACACCTTC
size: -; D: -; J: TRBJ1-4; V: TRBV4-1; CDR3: CASSRGGNEKLFF; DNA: TGCGCCAGCAGTCGTGGGGGGAATGAAAAACTGTTTTTT
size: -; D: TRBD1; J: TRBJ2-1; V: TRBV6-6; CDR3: CASRQGAAYNEQFF; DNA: TGTGCCAGCCGCCAGGGGGCTGCCTACAATGAGCAGTTCTTC
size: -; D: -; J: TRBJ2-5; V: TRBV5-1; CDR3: CASSLYSSSGETQYF; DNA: TGCGCCAGCAGCTTGTACTCTAGCTCTGGCGAGACCCAGTACTTC
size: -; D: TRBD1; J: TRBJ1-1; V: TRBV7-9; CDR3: CASSSTRTGLNTEAFF; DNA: TGTGCCAGCAGCTCTACCCGGACAGGTTTGAACACTGAAGCTTTCTTT
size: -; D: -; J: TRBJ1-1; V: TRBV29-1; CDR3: CSVPEHPNTEAFF; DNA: TGCAGCGTTCCTGAACACCCGAACACTGAAGCTTTCTTT
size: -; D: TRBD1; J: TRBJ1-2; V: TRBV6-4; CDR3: CASSDSGTGVPEGYTF; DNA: TGTGCCAGCAGTGACTCGGGGACAGGGGTCCCGGAGGGCTACACCTTC
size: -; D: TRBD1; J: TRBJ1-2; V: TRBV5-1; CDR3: CASSSGQGINYGYTF; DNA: TGCGCCAGCAGCTCCGGACAGGGGATTAACTATGGCTACACCTTC
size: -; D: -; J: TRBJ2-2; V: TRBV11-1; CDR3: CASSNPERSYTGELFF; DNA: TGTGCCAGCAGCAATCCGGAAAGGAGCTACACCGGGGAGCTGTTTTTT
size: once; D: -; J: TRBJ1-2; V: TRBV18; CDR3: CASSPVGGDGYTF; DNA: TGTGCCAGCTCACCCGTAGGGGGGGATGGCTACACCTTC
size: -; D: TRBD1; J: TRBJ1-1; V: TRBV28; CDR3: CASTHWKQGITEAFF; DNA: TGTGCCAGCACTCATTGGAAACAGGGGATCACTGAAGCTTTCTTT
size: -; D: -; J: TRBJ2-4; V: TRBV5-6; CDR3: CASSLEQGRNIQYF; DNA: TGTGCCAGCAGCTTGGAACAGGGGAGGAACATTCAGTACTTC
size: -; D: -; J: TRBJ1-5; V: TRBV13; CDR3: CASSLGGDQPQHF; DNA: TGTGCCAGCAGCTTAGGGGGCGATCAGCCCCAGCATTTT
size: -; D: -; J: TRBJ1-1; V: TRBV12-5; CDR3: CASGLVVRGTEAFF; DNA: TGTGCTAGTGGTTTGGTGGTCCGGGGAACTGAAGCTTTCTTT
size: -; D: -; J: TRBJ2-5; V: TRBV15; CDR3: CATSRDLMETQYF; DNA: TGTGCCACCAGCAGAGATCTAATGGAGACCCAGTACTTC
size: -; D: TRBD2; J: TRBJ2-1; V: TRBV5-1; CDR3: CASRVAGGYNEQFF; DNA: TGCGCCAGCAGAGTGGCGGGGGGGTACAATGAGCAGTTCTTC
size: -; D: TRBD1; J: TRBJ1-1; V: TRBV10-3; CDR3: CAITPGQGATEAFF; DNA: TGTGCCATCACCCCGGGACAGGGGGCGACTGAAGCTTTCTTT
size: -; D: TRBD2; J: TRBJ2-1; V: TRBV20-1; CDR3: CSASGTSGSQSYNEQFF; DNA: TGCAGTGCTAGTGGGACTAGCGGGAGTCAATCCTACAATGAGCAGTTCTTC
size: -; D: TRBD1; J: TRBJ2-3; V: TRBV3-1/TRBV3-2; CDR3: CASSRVGQGAADTQYF; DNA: TGTGCCAGCAGCCGGGTGGGACAGGGGGCTGCAGATACGCAGTATTTT
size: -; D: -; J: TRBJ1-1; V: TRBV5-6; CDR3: CASSFGSHFEAFF; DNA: TGTGCCAGCAGCTTCGGGAGTCACTTTGAAGCTTTCTTT
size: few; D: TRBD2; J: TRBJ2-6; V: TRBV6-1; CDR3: CASSEREGSGANVLTF; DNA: TGTGCCAGCAGTGAAAGGGAGGGTTCTGGGGCCAACGTCCTGACTTTC
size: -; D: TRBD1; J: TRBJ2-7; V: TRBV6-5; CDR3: CASSPTGTGLYEQYF; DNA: TGTGCCAGCAGTCCGACCGGGACAGGGCTTTACGAGCAGTACTTC
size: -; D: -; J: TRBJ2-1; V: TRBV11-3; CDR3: CASSLARGYHNEQFF; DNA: TGTGCCAGCAGCTTAGCCCGAGGTTACCACAATGAGCAGTTCTTC
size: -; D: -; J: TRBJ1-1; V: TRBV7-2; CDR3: CASSLDLRRGAEAFF; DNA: TGTGCCAGCAGCTTAGATTTAAGGCGGGGCGCTGAAGCTTTCTTT
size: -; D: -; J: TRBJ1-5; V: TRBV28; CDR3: CASTTRGQPQHF; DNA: TGTGCCAGCACCACCCGAGGGCAGCCCCAGCATTTT
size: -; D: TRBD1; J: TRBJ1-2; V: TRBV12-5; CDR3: CASGGTVDNYGYTF; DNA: TGTGCTAGTGGAGGGACAGTAGATAACTATGGCTACACCTTC
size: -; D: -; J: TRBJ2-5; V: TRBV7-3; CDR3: CASSLWARAEETQYF; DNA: TGTGCCAGCAGCTTATGGGCCCGAGCGGAAGAGACCCAGTACTTC
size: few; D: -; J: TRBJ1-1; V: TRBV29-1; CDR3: CSVQENTEAFF; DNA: TGCAGCGTCCAGGAGAACACTGAAGCTTTCTTT
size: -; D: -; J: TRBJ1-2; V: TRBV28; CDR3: CASSFHGGHYGYTF; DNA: TGTGCCAGCAGTTTTCACGGCGGGCACTATGGCTACACCTTC
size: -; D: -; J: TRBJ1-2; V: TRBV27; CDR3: CASSLWGRAIYGYTF; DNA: TGTGCCAGCAGTTTATGGGGCAGGGCTATCTATGGCTACACCTTC
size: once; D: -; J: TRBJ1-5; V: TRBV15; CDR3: CATSRVVEIWSRGNQPQHF; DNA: TGTGCCACCAGCAGAGTGGTTGAAATATGGTCGAGGGGCAATCAGCCCCAGCATTTT
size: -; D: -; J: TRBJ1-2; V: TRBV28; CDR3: CASSLGGRWGYTF; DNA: TGTGCCAGCAGTTTGGGGGGGCGCTGGGGCTACACCTTC
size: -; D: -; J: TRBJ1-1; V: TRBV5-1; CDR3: CASSPRGFLNTEAFF; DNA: TGCGCCAGCAGCCCTCGGGGATTCCTGAACACTGAAGCTTTCTTT
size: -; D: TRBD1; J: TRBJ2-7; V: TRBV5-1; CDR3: CASSRDRGYEQYF; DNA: TGCGCCAGCAGCCGGGACAGGGGCTACGAGCAGTACTTC
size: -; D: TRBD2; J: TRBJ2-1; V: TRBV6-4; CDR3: CASSLFGTSGSPRDNEQFF; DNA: TGTGCCAGCTCTCTATTCGGGACTAGCGGGAGCCCGAGGGACAATGAGCAGTTCTTC
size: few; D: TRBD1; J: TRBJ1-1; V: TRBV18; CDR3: CASSPRTGVGGSSTEAFF; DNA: TGTGCCAGCTCACCACGGACAGGGGTAGGGGGTTCGAGCACTGAAGCTTTCTTT
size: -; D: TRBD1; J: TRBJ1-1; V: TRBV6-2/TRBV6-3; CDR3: CASSRGQLGAFF; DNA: TGTGCCAGCAGTAGGGGACAGCTCGGAGCTTTCTTT
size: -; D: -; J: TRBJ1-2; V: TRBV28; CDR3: CASSLSLGGYGYTF; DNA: TGTGCCAGCAGTTTATCCTTAGGCGGTTATGGCTACACCTTC
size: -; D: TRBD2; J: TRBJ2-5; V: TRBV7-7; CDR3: CASSRQSGRRGGETQYF; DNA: TGTGCTAGCAGCCGGCAGAGCGGGAGAAGGGGTGGAGAGACCCAGTACTTC
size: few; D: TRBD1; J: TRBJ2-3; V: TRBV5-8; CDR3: CASSSGTGRYTQYF; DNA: TGTGCCAGCAGTTCCGGGACAGGGAGGTATACGCAGTATTTT